This TCR beta chain derives from a study of blood T cell repertoires in COVID-19. Turning to the study itself: Nucleic acid was either cDNA or gDNA, and it came from T cells, B-cell-depleted T cells, or PBMCs.

The repertoire was sequenced with immunoSEQ multiplex PCR; TCRdb's copy has only in-frame clones and lacks some. The sample lists 10,000 to 14,000 clones; 88% were seen once. CDR1 and CDR2 (germline): LNHNV, YYDKDF (reference sequence). The germline V and J ends were trimmed by 0 bases and 8 bases, with 13 bases remaining between them. The CDR3 has 14 amino acids. Only one count was recorded for this clone. The sequencing sample was made of peripheral blood. The TCR sequence derives from a human donor in a cohort sampled during active COVID-19. J is TRBJ1-2 and V is TRBV15; D is perhaps TRBD1 (5 bases). The CDR3 DNA is TGTGCCACCAGCAGAGATTATGGGGCGGGGGGCTACACCTTC. Translating gives CATSRDYGAGGYTF.